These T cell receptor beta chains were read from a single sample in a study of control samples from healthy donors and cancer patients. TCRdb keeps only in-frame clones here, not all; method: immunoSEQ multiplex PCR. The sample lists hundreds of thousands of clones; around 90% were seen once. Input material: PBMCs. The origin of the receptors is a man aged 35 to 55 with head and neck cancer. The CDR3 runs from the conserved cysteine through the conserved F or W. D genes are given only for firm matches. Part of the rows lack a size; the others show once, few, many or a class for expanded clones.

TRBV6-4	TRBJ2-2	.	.	CASRDVNTGELFF	TGTGCCAGCCGGGACGTAAACACCGGGGAGCTGTTTTTT
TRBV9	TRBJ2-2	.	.	CASSPTTPNTGELFF	TGTGCCAGCAGCCCCACCACGCCGAACACCGGGGAGCTGTTTTTT
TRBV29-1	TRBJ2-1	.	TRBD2	CSVEDQAGGSGIEQFF	TGCAGCGTTGAAGATCAAGCGGGAGGCTCCGGCATTGAGCAGTTCTTC
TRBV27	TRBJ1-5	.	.	CATSFQGVGNQPQHF	TGTGCCACCTCCTTTCAAGGGGTGGGCAATCAGCCCCAGCATTTT
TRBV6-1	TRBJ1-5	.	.	CASSEAFSLYQPQHF	TGTGCCAGCAGTGAAGCCTTCAGTCTATATCAGCCCCAGCATTTT
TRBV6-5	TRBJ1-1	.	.	CASILDPTGVRSFF	TGTGCCAGCATCCTCGACCCGACGGGTGTTCGGTCTTTCTTT
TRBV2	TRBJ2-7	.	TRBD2	CASRVLGLDEQYF	TGTGCCAGCAGGGTCTTGGGACTAGATGAGCAGTACTTC
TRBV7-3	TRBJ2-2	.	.	CASSLRPNLGRVTGGELFF	TGTGCCAGCAGCTTAAGGCCAAATCTAGGAAGGGTAACGGGCGGGGAGCTGTTTTTT
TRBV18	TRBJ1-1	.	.	CASSPDTEAFF	TGTGCCAGCTCACCGGACACTGAAGCTTTCTTT
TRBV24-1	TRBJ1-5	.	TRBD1	CATSPSGTGNQPQHF	TGTGCCACCAGTCCCTCCGGGACAGGCAATCAGCCCCAGCATTTT
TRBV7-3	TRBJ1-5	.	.	CASSLQGGGNQPQHF	TGTGCCAGCAGCTTACAGGGAGGGGGCAATCAGCCCCAGCATTTT
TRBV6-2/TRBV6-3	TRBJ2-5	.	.	CASSYDQTGTETQYF	TGTGCCAGCAGTTACGATCAAACAGGGACCGAGACCCAGTACTTC
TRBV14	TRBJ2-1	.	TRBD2	CASSQDRGGGAYNEQFF	TGTGCCAGCAGCCAAGATCGAGGCGGGGGGGCCTACAATGAGCAGTTCTTC
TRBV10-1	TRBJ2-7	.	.	CASSESAGRMGRQYF	TGCGCCAGCAGTGAGTCGGCGGGACGGATGGGCAGGCAGTACTTC
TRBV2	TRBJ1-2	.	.	CASSEAQTKSGYTF	TGTGCCAGCAGTGAAGCCCAAACAAAATCTGGCTACACCTTC
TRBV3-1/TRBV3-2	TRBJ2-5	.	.	CASSLLTAQETQYF	TGTGCCAGCAGCTTGCTGACGGCACAAGAGACCCAGTACTTC
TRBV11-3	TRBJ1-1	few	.	CASSLNEWSEAFF	TGTGCCAGCAGCTTAAATGAGTGGAGTGAAGCTTTCTTT
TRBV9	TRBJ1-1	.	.	CASSLGQDTEAFF	TGTGCCAGCAGCCTGGGACAAGACACTGAAGCTTTCTTT
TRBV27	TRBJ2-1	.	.	CASGTAVYNEQFF	TGTGCCAGCGGGACGGCGGTATACAATGAGCAGTTCTTC
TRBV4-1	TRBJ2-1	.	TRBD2	CASRHNLAGGPNNEQFF	TGCGCCAGCAGGCACAATTTAGCGGGGGGGCCGAACAATGAGCAGTTCTTC
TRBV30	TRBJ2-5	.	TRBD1	CAWSADRAGAETQYF	TGTGCCTGGAGCGCCGACAGGGCAGGGGCAGAGACCCAGTACTTC
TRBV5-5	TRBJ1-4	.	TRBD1	CASSLNRGGEKLFF	TGTGCCAGCAGCTTAAACAGGGGAGGGGAAAAACTGTTTTTT
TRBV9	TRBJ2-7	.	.	CASSPPRLQNVHEQYF	TGTGCCAGCAGCCCCCCCCGGCTCCAGAATGTCCACGAGCAGTACTTC
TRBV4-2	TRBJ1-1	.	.	CASSQARAEAFF	TGTGCCAGCAGCCAAGCAAGGGCTGAAGCTTTCTTT
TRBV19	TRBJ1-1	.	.	CASSMTGTYWAFF	TGTGCCAGTAGTATGACAGGTACATATTGGGCTTTCTTT
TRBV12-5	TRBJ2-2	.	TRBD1	CASGPGQGAVFF	TGTGCTAGTGGTCCTGGACAGGGGGCGGTGTTTTTT